The entry below gives a single T cell receptor (beta chain) sequence along with its context. This clonotype was recorded at least ten times. Its antigen target is currently unknown. No qualities accompany the bases; no much larger clone lies one base away. The library was prepared using multiplex PCR. The instrument was an Illumina HiSeq 4000. TCR beta libraries were built with iRepertoire HTBI primers and Arm-PCR amplification of CDR3 regions. PCR products were gel purified before sequencing. The original pipeline was this. Gene usage analysis of CDR3 amino acid clonotypes relied on the approximately 62 TRBV and about 15 TRBJ segments identified across samples. COPE and FqMerger were used to merge the filtered high-quality paired reads into contigs. BLAST was used to align contigs to the IMGT TRBV, TRBD and TRBJ reference genes, and CDR3 was defined following IMGT. Any clonotype with a frequency above 0.1% was counted as a highly expanded clone. Shannon entropy served as the measure of repertoire diversity, while the Gini coefficient captured V-J evenness. Clonotypes shared by more than one individual were considered public. TCRdb trimmed public reads at Q25 via fastp, called clones via MiXCR and kept in-frame beta chains. Rows with a matching CDR3 protein are joined into one entry that keeps the most common DNA and genes. These V and J calls originate from TCRdb's pipeline instead of the authors' own analysis. Within this sample are 250,000 or so distinct CDR3 sequences, with about 20% of them counted one time only. The top ten hold around 15% of the sample.

These data originate in a study of regulatory T cells in long-lasting Graves disease (dated by TCRdb to the early 2020s). About the investigation overall: Antithyroid drugs had been taken for less than 3 months by newly diagnosed Graves' disease patients. Patients with persistent Graves' disease were compared with patients with newly diagnosed Graves' disease using TCR sequencing and RNA sequencing of peripheral blood. TCR sequencing covered some 13 persistent and roughly 20 newly diagnosed Graves' disease patients, about 35 samples in total. The study was registered as a clinical trial and conducted in China.

Trimming takes 3 bases off V and 5 bases off J; junction bases not matched to a gene: 4. Measured from the cysteine to the phenylalanine, the CDR3 is 14 residues long. Only the CDR3 DNA stays, 42 bases, in frame from base 1. Results and caveats for the whole study, not just this receptor: Preferential use of TRBV28, TRBJ1-2 and TRBJ2-5 was observed in persistent disease, whereas TRBV20-1 and TRBJ2-1 were favored in newly diagnosed disease. The authors noted that the small sample size was a limitation that may lower accuracy. Persistent patients shared more public clonotypes among themselves (2,741) than newly diagnosed patients did (approximately 970). Lower TCR Shannon entropy and fewer highly expanded clones were observed in persistent Graves' disease patients than in newly diagnosed patients, which suggested clonal expansion. Peripheral blood alone was examined, since thyroid tissue, which constituted the primary lesion, could not be accessed. Only the TCR beta chain was sequenced and analyzed.

The label giving this sample's time point can be read as: newly diagnosed GD, antithyroid drugs for less than 3 months. For both TCR sequencing and RNA sequencing, RNA was extracted from PBMCs in TRIzol. Graves' disease was diagnosed according to American Thyroid Association guidelines. Recruitment of patients was carried out at an endocrinology department in Xi'an, China. Each patient gave roughly 10 milliliters of peripheral blood, collected in an EDTA anticoagulant tube. Ficoll Paque Plus density gradient separation was used to isolate PBMCs, and no additional T cell sorting was done. An Agilent 2100 Bioanalyzer and agarose gel were used to check RNA quality, and a NanoDrop 2000 was used to measure RNA concentration. The same specimen was also included in a second study, on T cells in Graves' hyperthyroidism and ophthalmopathy. The second study's authors report: A patient counted as having stable Graves' hyperthyroidism if no progression to ophthalmopathy occurred over 18 months of follow-up. Hyperthyroidism patients were newly diagnosed, with disease duration under 2 months, and aged 18 to 65 years. Exclusion was applied to patients with uncontrolled infections, other autoimmune diseases, pregnancy or lactation. Diagnoses relied on clinical symptoms, serum thyroxine and TRAb, thyroid ultrasound and orbital computed tomography. For the first round of RT-PCR on the TCR CDR3, the HTBI primer set was used together with the Qiagen OneStep RT-PCR kit. Blood samples also contained most of the expanded thyroid clonotypes (frequency above 0.001), which suggests that blood repertoires may reflect thyroid immune responses. Ophthalmopathy was separated from stable hyperthyroidism by a 13 V-J signature model, with around 88% sensitivity and about 81% specificity obtained in cross-validation and 80%/75% obtained in testing. In validation, the model predicted progression to ophthalmopathy a median of roughly 6.2 months before onset, with over 60% sensitivity and about 72% specificity. To identify distinguishing TCR V-J signatures, a discovery cohort of around 100 patients was used, comprising under 45 with Graves' ophthalmopathy and some 60 with stable Graves' hyperthyroidism. An independent validation cohort of 18 to 20 hyperthyroidism patients and about 15 patients who later progressed to ophthalmopathy tested prospective prediction of ophthalmopathy. For training and testing, the roughly 93 patients in the discovery cohort were randomly divided in a 7:3 ratio. In addition, the study compared T-cell repertoires in thyroid tissue and in blood from five or six Graves' hyperthyroidism patients. Once sampling was done, hyperthyroidism patients were given methimazole at a starting dose of 30 mg daily, whereas ophthalmopathy patients were given high-dose intravenous methylprednisolone. Libraries were constructed in a second round of multiplex PCR, after which size selection and purification were performed. Libraries were sequenced paired-end with 100 bp reads on an Illumina HiSeq2000. SOAPnuke was used to process the raw data, removing reads that contained adapters or uncalled bases, had a mean Phred below 15, or lacked an exact match to the constant primer or identifier. High-quality paired reads were merged with COPE v1.2.5, and unique nucleotide sequences were defined as clonotypes. MiTCR v1.1 was used to align the clonotypes against IMGT TRBV, TRBD and TRBJ reference segments. Analysis was restricted to V-J combinations with a frequency above 0.0001, which covered about 99% of repertoires. A TCS score was defined as the ratio between F50 (clonal expansion) and ExV (chaos), using BLOSUM62-based TCRdist between CDR3 peptides within each V-J. Welch's t-statistics and random forest reduced around 510 V-J features to about 13, which were used in a naive Bayes classifier (R e1071). Sample size was not statistically predetermined, and investigators were not blinded to group allocation. TCR Vbeta CDR3 sequencing of 135 peripheral blood samples (over 40 ophthalmopathy, 75 hyperthyroidism and approximately 17 progressor patients) is reported in the paper.

The sequencing used peripheral blood mononuclear cells (PBMCs), collected at new diagnosis, from a patient treated with antithyroid drugs. The chain is encoded by TRBV12-3 or TRBV12-4 joined to TRBJ2-1, and 7 junction bases match TRBD1. The sequence was collected from a young woman with Graves disease. Donor details come from another sample of the same person, matched by shared clones. The CDR3 has the sequence CASSLGQFNNEQFF. Here is the DNA: TGTGCCAGCAGTTTGGGACAGTTCAACAATGAGCAGTTCTTC.